The 16 T cell receptor beta chains reported below all come from one sample, sequenced in a study of blood T cells in healthy people across ages. It was with a sample-barcoded 5' primer and a J-beta primer mix that a second PCR of roughly 7 to 12 cycles was run. MiXCR was run by TCRdb on the 5' RACE reads, yielding one entry per CDR3 protein. The sample lists about 570,000 distinct CDR3 sequences, roughly a quarter seen once, with 3% to 4% in the top ten. The same data also contributed to another study, on T cells of mothers and their children.

Sample: blood. The receptors stem from a boy between 2 and 10 years old in good health.

Only a few counts were recorded for this clonotype. The CDR3 sequence is CASSLTDRETQYF. Here the CDR3 DNA reads TGTGCCAGCAGCCTCACCGACCGGGAGACCCAGTACTTC. The rearrangement joins TRBV7-3 to TRBJ2-5; the D is unclear. Germline V gene data show CDR1 as SGHTA and CDR2 as FQGTGA. V gave up 5 bases and J gave up 5 bases, with 12 bases separating them. This CDR3 region has 13 residues.

The sample holds a few counts of this clonotype. The genes are TRBV6-2 or TRBV6-3 and TRBJ2-5; TRBD2 is a possible D gene (6 bases). V lost 8 bases and J 4 bases, leaving 14 bases between the germline ends. CDR3 length equals 13 residues. CDR1 is MNHEY, CDR2 SVGEGT, per germline. CDR3 amino acids: CASHRGFGETQYF. The CDR3 DNA is TGTGCCAGCCACCGGGGGTTTGGAGAGACCCAGTACTTC.

This clonotype has a handful of counts. The rearrangement joins TRBV20-1 to TRBJ2-2, with D uncertain. The CDR3 contains 13 residues. Trimming took 2 bases from V and 1 from J, leaving 5 bases between them. Germline CDR1 DFQATT, CDR2 SNEGSKA (reference sequence). In nucleotides, the CDR3 is TGCAGTGCTAGATCCCAGAACACCGGGGAGCTGTTTTTT. Translated: CSARSQNTGELFF.

V gene TRBV7-2 combines with J gene TRBJ2-5; D ambiguous. The closer fit of TRBJ2-1 to the DNA end suggests the J call may be wrong. The CDR3 has 13 residues. Germline values: CDR1 SGHTA, CDR2 FQGNSA. The CDR3: CASSWIARNEQFF. CDR3 DNA sequence: TGTGCCAGCAGCTGGATAGCCCGCAATGAGCAGTTCTTC.

The chain couples TRBV19 to TRBJ1-1; the D gene is possibly TRBD1 (5 bases). Trimming removed 4 bases at V and 0 bases at J, with 9 bases between. Germline CDR1 and CDR2: LNHDA and SQIVND (reference sequence). The CDR3 is 14 residues long. CDR3 DNA sequence: TGTGCCAGTAGTACACAGGCCTTGAACACTGAAGCTTTCTTT. Protein sequence: CASSTQALNTEAFF.

The chain has TRBV6-1 and TRBJ1-5; D is possibly TRBD1 (5 bases). CDR1 and CDR2 from the germline V gene are MNHNS and SASEGT. V lost 2 bases and J 4 bases, leaving 9 bases between the germline ends. The CDR3 extends over 14 amino acids. CDR3 sequence: CASSELTGNQPQHF. For the CDR3, the DNA is TGTGCCAGCAGTGAACTTACAGGTAATCAGCCCCAGCATTTT.

This clonotype was detected only a few times. The chain joins TRBV3-1 to TRBJ2-3; 12 bases fit TRBD2. The germline V gene has CDR1 LGHDT and CDR2 YNNKEL (reference sequence). The CDR3 has 19 residues. The trim removed 4 bases at V and 2 bases at J, leaving 13 bases unmatched. CDR3 region: CASSLRTSGEIWPTDTQYF. CDR3 sequence (DNA): TGTGCCAGCAGCCTCCGGACTAGCGGGGAGATTTGGCCCACAGATACGCAGTATTTT.

The CDR3 spells CASSLAGLLGPEAFF. The CDR3 coding sequence is TGTGCCAGCAGCTTAGCGGGACTCTTGGGCCCTGAAGCTTTCTTT. The rearrangement links TRBV7-8 to TRBJ1-1, with TRBD1 as a possible D gene (5 bases). The V and J ends lost 0 bases and 6 bases respectively, with 14 bases between them. This CDR3 has 15 amino acids. The germline gives CDR1 SGHVS, CDR2 FQNEAQ.

The chain recombines TRBV29-1 with TRBJ1-4; TRBD1 is a possible D gene (5 bases). Trimming pared 4 bases from V and 6 bases from J, leaving 9 bases between. CDR1 is SQVTM, CDR2 ANQGSEA, per germline. The CDR3 is 12 residues long. The CDR3 DNA reads TGCAGCGTTGCAAAAGGGGATGAAAAACTGTTTTTT. Protein: CSVAKGDEKLFF.

The J gene is TRBJ2-5, the V gene TRBV29-1, with 11 bases fitting TRBD2. The J call could be wrong; TRBJ2-7 is a better fit for the DNA end. The V gene's germline CDR1 is SQVTM and CDR2 ANQGSEA. CDR3 length equals 14 residues. Written as DNA, the CDR3 is TGCAGCGTCGCCGGGACTAGCGGCACCTACGAGCAGTACTTC. Amino acids: CSVAGTSGTYEQYF.

This chain connects TRBV4-2 to TRBJ1-2; maybe TRBD1 (5 bases). CDR1 is LGHNA and CDR2 is YNFKEQ in the germline V gene. The CDR3 spans 16 residues. V lost 2 bases, J lost 4 bases, and 17 bases lay in between. CDR3 DNA sequence: TGTGCCAGCAGCCAATACTCTAGGGACCCTTCCTATGGCTACACCTTC. It yields the protein CASSQYSRDPSYGYTF.

This clonotype was found many times. The gene calls are TRBV7-9 and TRBJ2-7, with TRBD1 matching over 7 bases. Germline V gene sequence: CDR1 SEHNR, CDR2 FQNEAQ (reference sequence). V shed 4 bases, J shed 2 bases, and the junction held 5 bases outside the gene matches. This CDR3 region has 14 residues. CDR3 protein: CASSSRDRTYEQYF. The DNA for the CDR3 is TGTGCCAGCAGCTCCCGGGACAGAACCTACGAGCAGTACTTC.

V gene TRBV12-3 or TRBV12-4 combines with J gene TRBJ1-4; 9 bases fit TRBD1. This CDR3 has 14 residues. V shed 7 bases and J 8 bases; nucleotides not matched to a gene: 8. For the CDR3, the DNA is TGTGCCAGCACCACCGGACAGGGGCTCGAAAAACTGTTTTTT. Translated, it gives CASTTGQGLEKLFF.

The CDR3 here is CASSLDQEETQYF. The CDR3 DNA sequence: TGTGCCAGCAGCTTGGACCAGGAAGAGACCCAGTACTTC. V gene TRBV7-2 combines with J gene TRBJ2-5; D not resolved. CDR1 and CDR2 from the germline V gene are SGHTA and FQGNSA. The V end lost 3 bases, the J end lost 3 bases, and 8 bases lay between the germline ends. This CDR3 spans 13 amino acids. Full variable domain (rest looked up from reference TRBV7-2 and TRBJ2-5): GAGVSQSPSNKVTEKGKDVELRCDPISGHTALYWYRQSLGQGLEFLIYFQGNSAPDKSGLPSDRFSAERTGGSVSTLTIQRTQQEDSAVYLCASSLDQEETQYFGPGTRLLVL.

This clonotype was seen just once. The chain recombines TRBV20-1 with TRBJ2-5; possibly TRBD2 for D (5 bases). This CDR3 spans 13 amino acids. Germline lookup yields CDR1 DFQATT and CDR2 SNEGSKA (reference sequence). Trimming stripped 2 bases from V and 2 bases from J, with 9 bases between. CDR3 sequence: CSARLSVQETQYF. Here the CDR3 DNA reads TGCAGTGCTAGACTTAGCGTACAAGAGACCCAGTACTTC.

J is TRBJ1-1 and V is TRBV20-1; the D gene is possibly TRBD1 (6 bases). Looked up from germline, CDR1 is DFQATT and CDR2 is SNEGSKA (reference sequence). Deletions cut 6 bases from V and 6 bases from J, with 26 bases between. The CDR3 spans 16 residues. This CDR3 is CSAKNTGFDAFAEAFF. CDR3 in DNA: TGCAGTGCAAAAAATACAGGGTTCGACGCCTTCGCTGAAGCTTTCTTT.